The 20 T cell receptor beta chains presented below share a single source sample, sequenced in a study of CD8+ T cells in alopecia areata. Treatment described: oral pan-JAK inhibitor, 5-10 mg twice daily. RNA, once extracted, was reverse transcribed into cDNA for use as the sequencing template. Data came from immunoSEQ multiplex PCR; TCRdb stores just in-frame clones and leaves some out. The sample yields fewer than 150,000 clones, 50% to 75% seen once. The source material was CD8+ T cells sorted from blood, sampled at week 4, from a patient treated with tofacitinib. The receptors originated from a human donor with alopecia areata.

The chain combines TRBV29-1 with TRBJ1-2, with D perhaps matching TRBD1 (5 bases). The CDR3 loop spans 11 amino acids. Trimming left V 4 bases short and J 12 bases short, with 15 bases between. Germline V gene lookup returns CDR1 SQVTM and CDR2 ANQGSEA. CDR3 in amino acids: CSVVVAGLDTF. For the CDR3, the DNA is TGCAGCGTTGTGGTGGCAGGGCTCGACACCTTC. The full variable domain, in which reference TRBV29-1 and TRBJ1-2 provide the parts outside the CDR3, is SAVISQKPSRDICQRGTSLTIQCQVDSQVTMMFWYRQQPGQSLTLIATANQGSEATYESGFVIDKFPISRPNLTFSTLTVSNMSPEDSSIYLCSVVVAGLDTFGSGTRLTVV.

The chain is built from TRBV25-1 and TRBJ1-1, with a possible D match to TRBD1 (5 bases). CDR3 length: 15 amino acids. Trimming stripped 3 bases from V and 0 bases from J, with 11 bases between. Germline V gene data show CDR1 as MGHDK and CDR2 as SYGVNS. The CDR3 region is CASSETDSLNTEAFF. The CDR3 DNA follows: TGTGCCAGCAGTGAGACCGACAGCCTGAACACTGAAGCTTTCTTT. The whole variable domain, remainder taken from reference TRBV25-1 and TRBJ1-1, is EADIYQTPRYLVIGTGKKITLECSQTMGHDKMYWYQQDPGMELHLIHYSYGVNSTEKGDLSSESTVSRIRTEHFPLTLESARPSHTSQYLCASSETDSLNTEAFFGQGTRLTVV.

CDR3 nucleotides: TGTGCCAGCAGCTCATGGGACACCCTTTCGTATAGCAATCAGCCCCAGCATTTT. Translation: CASSSWDTLSYSNQPQHF. V and J are TRBV7-9 and TRBJ1-5, with D perhaps TRBD1 (6 bases). This CDR3 is built from 18 residues. In germline, CDR1 is SEHNR, CDR2 FQNEAQ (reference sequence). Trimming cost V 4 bases and J 0 bases, with 19 bases left between them.

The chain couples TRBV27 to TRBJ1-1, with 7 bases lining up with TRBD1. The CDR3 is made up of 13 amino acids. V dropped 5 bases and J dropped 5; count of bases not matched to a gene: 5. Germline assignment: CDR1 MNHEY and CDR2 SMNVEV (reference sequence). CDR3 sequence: CASSGRGFTEAFF. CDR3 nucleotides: TGTGCCAGCAGTGGCAGGGGGTTTACTGAAGCTTTCTTT.

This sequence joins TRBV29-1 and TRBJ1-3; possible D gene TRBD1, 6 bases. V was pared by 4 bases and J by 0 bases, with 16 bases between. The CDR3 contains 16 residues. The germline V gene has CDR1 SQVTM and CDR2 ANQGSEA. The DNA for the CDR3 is TGCAGCGTTGGGGTAGGGGGAACCTACTCTGGAAACACCATATATTTT. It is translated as CSVGVGGTYSGNTIYF. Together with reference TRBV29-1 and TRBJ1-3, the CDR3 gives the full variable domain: SAVISQKPSRDICQRGTSLTIQCQVDSQVTMMFWYRQQPGQSLTLIATANQGSEATYESGFVIDKFPISRPNLTFSTLTVSNMSPEDSSIYLCSVGVGGTYSGNTIYFGEGSWLTVV.

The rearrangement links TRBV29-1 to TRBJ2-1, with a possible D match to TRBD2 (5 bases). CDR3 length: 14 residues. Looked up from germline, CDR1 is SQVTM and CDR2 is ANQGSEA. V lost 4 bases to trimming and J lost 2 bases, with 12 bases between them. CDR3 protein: CSVVPIGAYNEQFF. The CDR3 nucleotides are TGCAGCGTTGTGCCGATCGGGGCCTACAATGAGCAGTTCTTC.

DNA for the CDR3: TGCGCCAGCAGCCCAGGGAGCAGGGACAATGAGCAGTTCTTC. Amino acids: CASSPGSRDNEQFF. This chain connects TRBV4-3 to TRBJ2-1; D may be TRBD1 or TRBD2 (5 bases each). V lost 4 bases, J lost 5 bases, and 12 bases lay in between. This CDR3 spans 14 amino acids. Per germline, CDR1 LGHNA and CDR2 YSLEER.

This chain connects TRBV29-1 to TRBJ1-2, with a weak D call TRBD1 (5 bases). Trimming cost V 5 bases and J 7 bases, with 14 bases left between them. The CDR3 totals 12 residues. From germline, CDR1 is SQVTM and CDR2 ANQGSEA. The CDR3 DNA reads TGCAGCGTTCCCGGGACTCCCGGTGGCTACACCTTC. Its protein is CSVPGTPGGYTF.

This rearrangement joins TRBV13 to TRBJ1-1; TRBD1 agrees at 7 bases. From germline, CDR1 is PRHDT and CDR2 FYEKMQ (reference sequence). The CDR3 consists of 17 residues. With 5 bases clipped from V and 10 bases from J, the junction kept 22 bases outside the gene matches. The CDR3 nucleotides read TGTGCCAGCAGCCCAGCCAGGGGGGAGGGCCCCGGACCAGGAGCTTTCTTT. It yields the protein CASSPARGEGPGPGAFF.

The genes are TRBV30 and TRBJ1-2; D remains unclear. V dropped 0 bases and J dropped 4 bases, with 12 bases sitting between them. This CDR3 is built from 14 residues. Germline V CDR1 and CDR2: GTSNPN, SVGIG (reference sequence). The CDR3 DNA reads TGTGCCTGGAGTGTACCCGTCGGAGGCTATGGCTACACCTTC. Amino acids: CAWSVPVGGYGYTF.

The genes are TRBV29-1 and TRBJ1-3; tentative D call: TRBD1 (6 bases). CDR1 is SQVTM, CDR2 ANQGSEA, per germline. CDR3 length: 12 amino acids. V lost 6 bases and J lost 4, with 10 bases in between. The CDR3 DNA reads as TGCAGCGTCCGGGACAACGGAAACACCATATATTTT. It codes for CSVRDNGNTIYF.

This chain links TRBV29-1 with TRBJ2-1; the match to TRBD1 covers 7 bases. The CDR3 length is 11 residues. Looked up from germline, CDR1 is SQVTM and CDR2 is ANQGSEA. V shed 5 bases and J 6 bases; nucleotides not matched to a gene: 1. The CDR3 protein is CSVTGANEQFF. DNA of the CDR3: TGCAGCGTTACAGGGGCCAATGAGCAGTTCTTC.

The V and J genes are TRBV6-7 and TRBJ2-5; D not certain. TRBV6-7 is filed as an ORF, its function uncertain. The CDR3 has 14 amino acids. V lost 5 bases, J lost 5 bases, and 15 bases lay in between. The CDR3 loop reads CASSSPVGQETQYF. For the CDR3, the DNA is TGTGCCAGCAGTAGTCCGGTAGGGCAGGAGACCCAGTACTTC.

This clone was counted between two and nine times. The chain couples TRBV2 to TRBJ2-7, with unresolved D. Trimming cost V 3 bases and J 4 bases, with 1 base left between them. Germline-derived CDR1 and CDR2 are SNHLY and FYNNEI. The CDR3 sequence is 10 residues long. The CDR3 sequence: CASSEYEQYF. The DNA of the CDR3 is TGTGCCAGCAGTGAGTACGAGCAGTACTTC.

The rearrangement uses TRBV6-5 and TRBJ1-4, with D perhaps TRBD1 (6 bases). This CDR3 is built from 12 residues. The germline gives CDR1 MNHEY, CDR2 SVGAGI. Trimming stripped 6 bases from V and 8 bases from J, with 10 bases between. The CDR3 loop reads CASRQGREKLFF. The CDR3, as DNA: TGTGCCAGCAGGCAGGGGAGGGAAAAACTGTTTTTT.

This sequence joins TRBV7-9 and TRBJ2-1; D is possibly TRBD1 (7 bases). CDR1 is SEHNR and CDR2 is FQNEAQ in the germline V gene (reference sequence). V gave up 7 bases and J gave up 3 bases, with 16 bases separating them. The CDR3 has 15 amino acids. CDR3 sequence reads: CASTDQGGHYNEQFF. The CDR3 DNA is TGTGCCAGCACCGATCAGGGGGGTCACTACAATGAGCAGTTCTTC.

Here the CDR3 DNA reads TGTGCCAGCAGCCCGCGGGGGGAGAACACTGAAGCTTTCTTT. Translating it yields CASSPRGENTEAFF. J is TRBJ1-1 and V is TRBV7-9; weak D call: TRBD1 (5 bases). The CDR3 runs to 14 residues. Looked up from germline, CDR1 is SEHNR and CDR2 is FQNEAQ (reference sequence). Trimming took off 5 bases at V and 1 base at J, with 11 bases between the two ends.

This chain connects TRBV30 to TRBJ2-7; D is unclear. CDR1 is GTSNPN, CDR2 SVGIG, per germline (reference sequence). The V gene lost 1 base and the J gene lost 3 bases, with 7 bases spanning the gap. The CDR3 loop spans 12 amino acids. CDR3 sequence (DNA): TGTGCCTGGAGTGGGAACGGCTACGAGCAGTACTTC. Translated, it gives CAWSGNGYEQYF.

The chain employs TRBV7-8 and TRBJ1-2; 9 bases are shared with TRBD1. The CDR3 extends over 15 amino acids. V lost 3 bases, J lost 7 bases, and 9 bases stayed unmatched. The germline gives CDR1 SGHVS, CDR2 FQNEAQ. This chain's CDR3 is CASSLNHRGLSGYTF. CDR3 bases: TGTGCCAGCAGCTTGAACCACAGGGGGCTGAGTGGCTACACCTTC.

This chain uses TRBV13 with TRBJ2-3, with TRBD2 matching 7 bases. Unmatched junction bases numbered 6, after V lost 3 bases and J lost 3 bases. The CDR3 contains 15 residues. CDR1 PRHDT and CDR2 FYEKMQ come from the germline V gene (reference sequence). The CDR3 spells CASSFSSGVTDTQYF. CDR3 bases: TGTGCCAGCAGCTTTTCCAGCGGGGTGACAGATACGCAGTATTTT. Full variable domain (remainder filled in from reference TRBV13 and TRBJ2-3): AAGVIQSPRHLIKEKRETATLKCYPIPRHDTVYWYQQGPGQDPQFLISFYEKMQSDKGSIPDRFSAQQFSDYHSELNMSSLELGDSALYFCASSFSSGVTDTQYFGPGTRLTVL.